This TCR beta chain was captured by sequencing in a study of T cell repertoires in cytomegalovirus infection. Study background: Through public TCR beta signatures, both CMV infection and matching HLA type were indicated. Study-wide points: In two of eight donors, the top clonotype was HLA-C-restricted CMV-specific. Adding up the frequency of public TCR beta families identified people who carried CMV plus the relevant HLA.

The CDR3 is made up of 12 amino acids. Germline lookup yields CDR1 SQVTM and CDR2 ANQGSEA. Between the trimmed V and J ends, which lost 1 base and 2 bases, there was a span of 6 bases. Each CDR3 protein gets one entry after TCRdb re-called the reads with MiXCR. Of 90,000 to 120,000 distinct CDR3 sequences listed, about 25% were seen once; the top ten hold about 39%. Regarding this clonotype: Its antigen is as yet unknown.

The sequencing sample was made of CD8+ T cells from PBMCs. This rearrangement joins TRBV29-1 to TRBJ2-7; no firm D call. The sequence was collected from a human donor in good health (CMV status not recorded). Some clones in this sample may be carry-over from other donors' samples. The CDR3 coding sequence is TGCAGCGTTGAAGGGGGAACCTACGAGCAGTACTTC. Translation gives CSVEGGTYEQYF.